The clone carrying this TCR beta chain was observed once. Its antigen is not identified. The data stem from a study of early stage breast cancer tumors. Study context: Most invasive tumors, about 70% of the 16, were ER+/PR+/HER2-.

Notes on the study in general: Enriched TCRB sequences shared across patients were mostly commonly generated sequences. Compared with adjacent normal breast tissue, tumors showed roughly 2.4-fold greater T cell density and higher clonality. Blood repertoires resembled normal breast more than tumor.

Germline CDR1 reads SGHTA; CDR2 reads FQGNSA. The CDR3 runs 15 residues. With 7 bases removed from V and 2 bases from J, the gap between germline ends came to 17 bases. Assay used: immunoSEQ multiplex PCR; TCRdb lists only in-frame clones, some missing. This sample has 4,500 to 6,500 clones, with 68% found just once. This sequence was found in a person aged 60 to 70 with breast cancer. The source material was breast tumor tissue. V is TRBV7-2 and J is TRBJ2-5; the D gene is possibly TRBD2 (5 bases). The CDR3 nucleotides read TGTGCCAGCACCCCTTGGGCGGGTAGACAAGAGACCCAGTACTTC. Protein product: CASTPWAGRQETQYF.